This T cell receptor beta chain was sequenced during a study of blood T cells in healthy people across ages. Regarding the study as a whole: No conclusive comparison of naive versus antigen-experienced cells was possible with unsorted PBMCs. As age increased, TCR beta diversity per million T cells fell in a roughly linear fashion.

With regard to this clonotype: What it binds is not known.

This CDR3 comprises 12 residues. Germline CDR1 MNHEY, CDR2 SVGEGT. Trimming took 6 bases from V and 12 from J, leaving 14 bases between them. The use of a sample-barcoded 5' primer and a J-beta primer mix characterized a second PCR of about 6 to 12 cycles. TCRdb fed the 5' RACE reads into MiXCR, producing one record per CDR3 protein. The data hold around 820,000 distinct CDR3 sequences, with about 25% observed a single time. The data were also submitted as part of a second study, on T cells of mothers and their children.

The chain uses TRBV6-2 or TRBV6-3 and TRBJ2-2; D tentatively reads TRBD1 or TRBD2 (6 bases each). Material for sequencing was blood. The clonotype comes from a boy younger than 18 in good health. CDR3: CASSEGDWKLFF. CDR3 DNA sequence: TGTGCCAGCAGCGAGGGGGACTGGAAGCTGTTTTTT.